This is a list of T cell receptor beta chains from one sample in a study of identical twins. TCRdb itself ran the 5' RACE reads through MiXCR, one entry per CDR3 protein. The data show over 200,000 distinct CDR3 sequences, approximately 10% seen once. Sequences were obtained from memory T cells sorted from blood. Receptors originate from a man aged 50-60 years in good health. Both conserved end residues are part of each CDR3. The D gene is left open where the match is weak. The size entry is marked missing in some rows and otherwise reads once, few, many or a size class.

D	V	size	J	DNA	CDR3
-	TRBV7-2	-	TRBJ1-2	TGTGCCAGCACCTTACCAGGAGGCTATGGCTACACCTTC	CASTLPGGYGYTF
-	TRBV19	few	TRBJ2-1	TGTGCCAGTAGTATAGACAGGGTGAATGAGCAGTTCTTC	CASSIDRVNEQFF
TRBD1	TRBV5-5	few	TRBJ2-7	TGTGCCAGCAGCTTGGCGGGGGACAGGAGCTACGAGCAGTACTTC	CASSLAGDRSYEQYF
-	TRBV3-1	few	TRBJ1-2	TGTGCCAGCAGCCAAGGAATAGGGACTTATGGCTACACCTTC	CASSQGIGTYGYTF
-	TRBV20-1	-	TRBJ2-7	TGCAGTGCCCAGAGGGCCGGACGGTATTCCTACGAGCAGTACTTC	CSAQRAGRYSYEQYF
-	TRBV5-5	few	TRBJ2-1	TGTGCCAGCAGCTTGAGGGGAATGGGGTATGAGCAGTTCTTC	CASSLRGMGYEQFF
TRBD2	TRBV20-1	many	TRBJ2-3	TGCAGTGCTAAGGGGGGCCGAACTAGCGGGGGAGATACGCAGTATTTT	CSAKGGRTSGGDTQYF
-	TRBV5-6	many	TRBJ2-7	TGTGCCAGCAGCTTGGTGGGACACCCCAGCTCCTACGAGCAGTACTTC	CASSLVGHPSSYEQYF
TRBD1	TRBV20-1	many	TRBJ2-7	TGCAGTGCTCCGTTAAACAGGGGCGGCGAGCAGTACTTC	CSAPLNRGGEQYF
TRBD1	TRBV5-1	many	TRBJ2-7	TGCGCCAGCAGCTCAGGACAGGGAGGATCCTACGAGCAGTACTTC	CASSSGQGGSYEQYF
TRBD2	TRBV10-3	-	TRBJ2-1	TGTGCCATCAGAGACCTAGCGGGAGAGGACAATGAGCAGTTCTTC	CAIRDLAGEDNEQFF
TRBD1	TRBV2	-	TRBJ2-5	TGTGCCAGTGGACAGGGGACCCAAGAGACCCAGTACTTC	CASGQGTQETQYF
-	TRBV29-1	few	TRBJ2-7	TGCAGCGTCCGGTGGGGGGACGAGCAGTACTTC	CSVRWGDEQYF
TRBD1	TRBV7-3	-	TRBJ1-6	TGTGCCAGCAGCCTTACCACAGGGGATTCACCCCTCCACTTT	CASSLTTGDSPLHF
-	TRBV29-1	many	TRBJ2-5	TGCAGCGTTGACCCGGTACAAGAGACCCAGTACTTC	CSVDPVQETQYF
TRBD1	TRBV4-1	few	TRBJ2-6	TGCGCCAGCAGCCTAACCGGGACAGGAAGCTACTCTGGGGCCAACGTCCTGACTTTC	CASSLTGTGSYSGANVLTF
TRBD1	TRBV7-8	-	TRBJ2-5	TGTGCCAGCAGCTTTCGGACAGGGGCGCAAGAGACCCAGTACTTC	CASSFRTGAQETQYF
TRBD1	TRBV11-2	-	TRBJ1-1	TGTGCCAGCAGCCGGACAGGCACCGGGAACACTGAAGCTTTCTTT	CASSRTGTGNTEAFF
TRBD1	TRBV5-6	-	TRBJ2-1	TGTGCCAGCAGCCAGGGACAGGGCCCCTACAATGAGCAGTTCTTC	CASSQGQGPYNEQFF
TRBD2	TRBV6-2/TRBV6-3	many	TRBJ2-7	TGTGCCAGCAGACGGACTAGCGGGAGAGGGGAGCAGTACTTC	CASRRTSGRGEQYF
-	TRBV4-2	many	TRBJ2-1	TGTGCCAGCAGCCCACGGGAGAACAATGAGCAGTTCTTC	CASSPRENNEQFF
-	TRBV6-2/TRBV6-3	few	TRBJ2-7	TGTGCCACCAGCGGTGCCCTCGAGCAGTACTTC	CATSGALEQYF
TRBD2	TRBV9	-	TRBJ2-1	TGTGCCAGCAGCGTAGGCGGGAGCCTCTACAATGAGCAGTTCTTC	CASSVGGSLYNEQFF
-	TRBV7-2	few	TRBJ2-3	TGTGCCAGCAGCCCCTGGGGGACCTCTAGCACAGATACGCAGTATTTT	CASSPWGTSSTDTQYF
-	TRBV11-2	many	TRBJ2-1	TGTGCCAGCAGCTTAGGTCCTCAGTATGAGCAGTTCTTC	CASSLGPQYEQFF
-	TRBV6-1	-	TRBJ1-6	TGTGCCAGCAGTCCCGGGGGTCCCCTCCACTTT	CASSPGGPLHF
TRBD2	TRBV20-1	many	TRBJ2-7	TGCAGTGCTCTCCCCCGTCCGGGAGGCTCCTACGAGCAGTACTTC	CSALPRPGGSYEQYF
-	TRBV20-1	many	TRBJ2-7	TGCAGTGCTAAACATTCCGCCGGGACCTACGAGCAGTACTTC	CSAKHSAGTYEQYF
-	TRBV7-2	-	TRBJ1-1	TGTGCCAGCACCCGCTCAGGGTCTTGGAACACTGAAGCTTTCTTT	CASTRSGSWNTEAFF
TRBD2	TRBV4-2	many	TRBJ2-7	TGTGCCAGCAGCCACCCCAAGGGCGGGGGAAGCTCCTACGAGCAGTACTTC	CASSHPKGGGSSYEQYF
-	TRBV29-1	many	TRBJ1-2	TGCAGCGGACAGGAACCTGCCAGTGGCTACACCTTC	CSGQEPASGYTF
-	TRBV19	few	TRBJ2-2	TGTGCCAGCGCCCCACTTGGGCTAAACACCGGGGAGCTGTTTTTT	CASAPLGLNTGELFF
-	TRBV3-1	many	TRBJ1-1	TGTGCCTCGGGGAGCACTGAAGCTTTCTTT	CASGSTEAFF
TRBD2	TRBV6-2/TRBV6-3	few	TRBJ2-1	TGTGCCAGCATTCCACGAAAACTAGCGGGCTTTTACAATGAGCAGTTCTTC	CASIPRKLAGFYNEQFF
TRBD1	TRBV27	many	TRBJ1-1	TGTGCCAGCAGTCCTCACAGGGGGGGGAACACTGAAGCTTTCTTT	CASSPHRGGNTEAFF